Below, 3 T cell receptor beta chains from the same sample are listed, as sequenced in a study of breast tumors, draining lymph nodes, adjacent tissues. TCRdb redid the calling of the multiplex PCR reads with MiXCR, one entry per CDR3 protein. The top ten hold 13% to 15% of the sample, which has under 25,000 distinct CDR3 sequences, around 50% seen once. Sequencing input: breast tumor tissue. The receptors were gathered from a female donor with breast cancer. Some clones in this sample may be carry-over from other donors' samples.

This clonotype was recorded many times. A clone one base away is much larger, so this may be a read error. J is TRBJ1-4 and V is TRBV5-4; TRBD1 might be the D (5 bases). Deletions cut 4 bases from V and 8 bases from J, with 15 bases between. Germline V gene sequence: CDR1 SGHNT, CDR2 YYREEE (reference sequence). There are 14 residues in the CDR3. The CDR3 sequence is CASSAPGAGEKLFF. Here the CDR3 DNA reads TGTGCCAGCAGCGCCCCCGGGGCTGGGGAAAAACTGTTTTTT. Supplemented by reference TRBV5-4 and TRBJ1-4, the full variable domain reads ETGVTQSPTHLIKTRGQQVTLRCSSQSGHNTVSWYQQALGQGPQFIFQYYREEENGRGNFPPRFSGLQFPNYSSELNVNALELDDSALYLCASSAPGAGEKLFFGSGTQLSVL.

This clonotype is labeled as medium-sized. The chain couples TRBV20-1 to TRBJ2-5; 9 bases are shared with TRBD2. The V and J ends lost 0 bases and 3 bases, in that order; junction bases with no gene match: 5. Looked up from germline, CDR1 is DFQATT and CDR2 is SNEGSKA (reference sequence). The length of the CDR3 is 15 residues. This chain's CDR3 is CSARDGLAGKETQYF. In nucleotides, the CDR3 is TGCAGTGCTAGAGATGGGCTAGCGGGGAAAGAGACCCAGTACTTC.

This clonotype has a count of ten or more. The chain links TRBV19 to TRBJ1-5, with no clear D. Trimming removed 6 bases from V and 2 bases from J, with 14 bases in between. CDR3 size: 15 residues. The germline CDR1 and CDR2 sequences are LNHDA and SQIVND (reference sequence). DNA of the CDR3: TGTGCCAGTAGGATGAGGAGGGATGGCAATCAGCCCCAGCATTTT. This translates into CASRMRRDGNQPQHF.